This T cell receptor beta chain is from a study of T-cell memory formation after mild COVID-19. The CDR3 runs to 15 residues. The V gene end was trimmed by 0 bases and the J gene end by 1 base; junction bases not matched to a gene: 0. Looked up from germline, CDR1 is MNHEY and CDR2 is SVGEGT. Findings and caveats of the study: Later expanders leaned CD4+, whereas day 15 to 85 contracting clones were balanced CD4/CD8.

Barcoded TCR alpha and TCR beta cDNA libraries with UMIs came from 5'RACE using constant-segment primers. MiXCR was run by TCRdb on the 5' RACE reads, yielding one entry per CDR3 protein. The sample carries roughly 130,000 distinct CDR3 sequences, 15% to 20% recorded once. Notes on this clonotype: Antigen: not known.

The receptor comes from a man between 18 and 29 years old who had mild COVID-19 (a few samples of this study predate the infection). Cell type and time point are not known. Sequencing was done on a sample of PBMCs or a T cell subset sorted from them (not recorded which). The gene calls are TRBV6-2 or TRBV6-3 and TRBJ2-3, with 8 bases fitting TRBD1. Written as DNA, the CDR3 is TGTGCCAGCAGTTACTCGGGACAGGGCACAGATACGCAGTATTTT. This sequence encodes CASSYSGQGTDTQYF.